The 21 T cell receptor beta chains below come from one sample, sequenced in a study of blood T cell repertoires in COVID-19. Clones were read by immunoSEQ multiplex PCR, and TCRdb kept only the in-frame ones, dropping some. Found here are under 75,000 clones, roughly two thirds of them singletons; the top ten hold roughly 4.9%. What was sequenced was peripheral blood. These receptors all come from a woman between 65 and 79 years old with COVID-19, enrolled during active disease.

This clone was observed a single time. The rearrangement uses TRBV19 and TRBJ2-4; maybe TRBD1 (6 bases). V was pared by 4 bases and J by 0 bases, with 13 bases between. The CDR3 length is 16 residues. Germline assignment: CDR1 LNHDA and CDR2 SQIVND (reference sequence). The CDR3 region has the DNA TGTGCCAGTAGTAGTGGACAGACGATAGCCAAAAACATTCAGTACTTC. Its protein product is CASSSGQTIAKNIQYF.

This rearrangement joins TRBV10-3 to TRBJ1-1, with D maybe TRBD1 (5 bases). This CDR3 contains 13 residues. Per the germline V gene, CDR1 is ENHRY and CDR2 is SYGVKD. Trimming stripped 6 bases from V and 5 bases from J, with 13 bases between. The CDR3, as DNA: TGTGCCATCAGGCCGGGGGTGGAAACTGAAGCTTTCTTT. It is translated as CAIRPGVETEAFF.

The chain couples TRBV5-1 to TRBJ2-7; 9 nucleotides agree with TRBD1. CDR3 size: 14 residues. J was trimmed by 5 bases and V by 0 bases; bases with no gene match: 3. Per the germline V gene, CDR1 is SGHRS and CDR2 is YFSETQ. CDR3 coding DNA: TGCGCCAGCAGCTTGGGGGGACAGGGCCACGAGCAGTACTTC. Protein sequence: CASSLGGQGHEQYF.

The chain carries TRBV7-2 and TRBJ2-1; no clear D. The germline V gene encodes CDR1 SGHTA and CDR2 FQGNSA. This CDR3 comprises 11 residues. The germline V and J ends were trimmed by 5 bases and 5 bases, with 4 bases remaining between them. The CDR3 loop reads CASSRDNEQFF. CDR3 DNA sequence: TGTGCCAGCAGCCGGGACAATGAGCAGTTCTTC.

The J gene is TRBJ1-3, the V gene TRBV4-1; D gene unclear. The germline CDR1 and CDR2 sequences are MGHRA and YSYEKL. V was pared by 5 bases and J by 0 bases, with 17 bases between. The CDR3 length is 17 residues. The CDR3 DNA is TGCGCCAGCAGCGGTTTACAGCAGGCCGCCTCTGGAAACACCATATATTTT. Translating it yields CASSGLQQAASGNTIYF.

This clone has a handful of counts. This sample also contains other DNA sequences that code for the same CDR3. This sequence joins TRBV7-2 and TRBJ2-6; D remains unclear. Per the germline V gene, CDR1 is SGHTA and CDR2 is FQGNSA. With 1 base removed from V and 4 bases from J, the gap between germline ends came to 8 bases. The CDR3 runs to 15 residues. CDR3 region: CASSLGLSGANVLTF. The CDR3 DNA sequence: TGTGCCAGCAGCTTAGGGCTTTCGGGGGCCAACGTCCTGACTTTC.

This clone showed up just a few times. The rearrangement uses TRBV4-1 and TRBJ1-1; D is uncertain. The germline V and J ends were trimmed by 1 base and 1 base, with 7 bases remaining between them. This CDR3 is built from 14 residues. Looked up from germline, CDR1 is MGHRA and CDR2 is YSYEKL. The CDR3 nucleotides read TGCGCCAGCAGCCAAGTTGGCCCGAACACTGAAGCTTTCTTT. Protein product: CASSQVGPNTEAFF.

This clone was detected a few times. The V and J genes are TRBV4-1 and TRBJ2-7, with D possibly matching TRBD1 (5 bases). Trimming removed 1 base at V and 0 bases at J, with 10 bases between. CDR3 length: 15 amino acids. Germline V gene data show CDR1 as MGHRA and CDR2 as YSYEKL. CDR3 sequence reads: CASSQGQRGSYEQYF. The CDR3 DNA reads as TGCGCCAGCAGCCAAGGACAGAGAGGCTCCTACGAGCAGTACTTC.

The V call is TRBV7-2, the J call TRBJ1-1; 8 nucleotides match TRBD1. Germline V gene data show CDR1 as SGHTA and CDR2 as FQGNSA. V was clipped by 1 base and J by 4 bases; unmatched bases: 14. The CDR3 is 18 amino acids. CDR3 bases: TGTGCCAGCAGCTTAGTAGGAGGCAGGGGGCGCTTGAGCACTGAAGCTTTCTTT. It yields the protein CASSLVGGRGRLSTEAFF.

The DNA of the CDR3 is TGTGCCACCTCGCAGCGGTGGGTCAATGAGCAGTTCTTC. This sequence encodes CATSQRWVNEQFF. The chain employs TRBV15 and TRBJ2-1, with TRBD2 as a possible D gene (5 bases). CDR3 length equals 13 residues. The V gene's germline CDR1 is LNHNV and CDR2 YYDKDF (reference sequence). Trimming took 8 bases from V and 6 from J, leaving 14 bases between them.

This chain links TRBV28 with TRBJ1-1; TRBD1 agrees at 9 bases. CDR3 size: 15 residues. Germline V gene lookup returns CDR1 MDHEN and CDR2 SYDVKM. The V gene end was trimmed by 6 bases and the J gene end by 5 bases; junction bases not matched to a gene: 10. CDR3 nucleotides: TGTGCCAGCAGGCCACCCGGGACAGGGAGTACTGAAGCTTTCTTT. Its translation is CASRPPGTGSTEAFF.

The genes are TRBV13 and TRBJ1-1; a possible D gene is TRBD1 (6 bases). The germline V gene encodes CDR1 PRHDT and CDR2 FYEKMQ (reference sequence). V lost 3 bases and J lost 8, with 13 bases in between. The length of the CDR3 is 13 residues. In DNA form, the CDR3 reads TGTGCCAGCAGCTTTGATTTCGGGACAGAAGCTTTCTTT. Protein product: CASSFDFGTEAFF.

The rearrangement uses TRBV19 and TRBJ1-3, with 7 bases fitting TRBD1. The V gene end was trimmed by 5 bases and the J gene end by 0 bases; junction bases not matched to a gene: 7. Germline CDR1 is LNHDA and CDR2 is SQIVND (reference sequence). CDR3 length: 16 amino acids. In DNA, the CDR3 is TGTGCCAGTAGTGAGGGACAGCTCCTCTCTGGAAACACCATATATTTT. It codes for CASSEGQLLSGNTIYF.

The chain employs TRBV7-8 and TRBJ1-2; TRBD1 agrees at 12 bases. The CDR3 consists of 14 residues. Germline V gene lookup returns CDR1 SGHVS and CDR2 FQNEAQ. V was clipped by 6 bases and J by 7 bases; unmatched bases: 6. Here the CDR3 DNA reads TGTGCCAGCAGTCATTGGGACAGGGGGCTTGGCTACACCTTC. Its translation: CASSHWDRGLGYTF. The full variable domain, with the rest looked up from reference TRBV7-8 and TRBJ1-2, is GAGVSQSPRYKVAKRGQDVALRCDPISGHVSLFWYQQALGQGPEFLTYFQNEAQLDKSGLPSDRFFAERPEGSVSTLKIQRTQQEDSAVYLCASSHWDRGLGYTFGSGTRLTVV.

The V call is TRBV4-1, the J call TRBJ1-2; no definite D call. Germline loops: CDR1 MGHRA, CDR2 YSYEKL. The CDR3 loop spans 14 amino acids. The germline V and J ends were trimmed by 0 bases and 5 bases, with 10 bases remaining between them. CDR3 bases: TGCGCCAGCAGCCAAGACGCCCAGCGGTATGGCTACACCTTC. Translation: CASSQDAQRYGYTF.

This clone was recorded a few times. The V and J genes are TRBV11-1 and TRBJ1-1; D not certain. The length of the CDR3 is 15 residues. Germline V lookup: CDR1 SGHAT, CDR2 FQDESV (reference sequence). V was pared by 6 bases and J by 1 base, with 15 bases between. CDR3 sequence (DNA): TGTGCCAGCAGTTCTACGAGGGCAGGGAACACTGAAGCTTTCTTT. It is translated as CASSSTRAGNTEAFF. The whole variable domain, filled in from reference TRBV11-1 and TRBJ1-1, reads EAEVAQSPRYKITEKSQAVAFWCDPISGHATLYWYRQILGQGPELLVQFQDESVVDDSQLPKDRFSAERLKGVDSTLKIQPAELGDSAMYLCASSSTRAGNTEAFFGQGTRLTVV.

The V and J genes are TRBV10-3 and TRBJ1-5; no clear D. The CDR3 sequence is 15 residues long. The germline CDR1 and CDR2 sequences are ENHRY and SYGVKD. Trimming pared 0 bases from V and 3 bases from J, leaving 9 bases between. CDR3 nucleotide sequence: TGTGCCATCAGTGAGTCGGGAGATGACAATCAGCCCCAGCATTTT. Its protein is CAISESGDDNQPQHF.

The gene calls are TRBV5-1 and TRBJ2-7; D gene uncertain. Looked up from germline, CDR1 is SGHRS and CDR2 is YFSETQ. Trimming left V 1 base short and J 7 bases short, with 18 bases between. This CDR3 contains 15 residues. The CDR3, as DNA: TGCGCCAGCAGCTTGTCCCCACGGTCCGGTGGTGAGCAGTACTTC. It yields the protein CASSLSPRSGGEQYF.

This clone was recorded many times. J is TRBJ1-2 and V is TRBV5-4; a weak D match, TRBD1 (6 bases). The CDR3 is 14 amino acids. V lost 2 bases and J lost 0, with 8 bases in between. CDR1 SGHNT and CDR2 YYREEE come from the germline V gene (reference sequence). The CDR3 sequence: CASSFGGTNYGYTF. The CDR3 DNA reads TGTGCCAGCAGCTTTGGGGGCACTAACTATGGCTACACCTTC.

This chain uses TRBV7-2 with TRBJ2-2, with a possible D match to TRBD2 (6 bases). The CDR3 is 15 amino acids. Germline values: CDR1 SGHTA, CDR2 FQGNSA. V was trimmed by 2 bases and J by 6 bases, leaving 13 bases between them. The CDR3, as DNA: TGTGCCAGCAGCTTATCGGCTAGCGCGGCCGGGGAGCTGTTTTTT. Its protein product is CASSLSASAAGELFF.

This chain uses TRBV5-1 with TRBJ2-3; 12 nucleotides agree with TRBD2. This CDR3 has 14 residues. V shed 7 bases, J shed 3 bases, and the junction held 3 bases outside the gene matches. Germline V gene sequence: CDR1 SGHRS, CDR2 YFSETQ. CDR3 sequence (DNA): TGCGCCAGCGGAGGGACTAGCGGGACAGATACGCAGTATTTT. Amino acids: CASGGTSGTDTQYF.